This T cell receptor (beta chain) originates from a study of shared clonotypes between healthy human individuals. Study background: Three CD4 naive, three CD4 memory, two CD8 naive and one CD8 memory plate were used per donor.

Germline V gene data show CDR1 as SQVTM and CDR2 as ANQGSEA. V gave up 5 bases and J gave up 7 bases, with 12 bases separating them. This CDR3 is built from 12 residues. Sequencing used immunoSEQ multiplex PCR; TCRdb keeps in-frame clones, though not all of them. Here the sample spans roughly 2.2 million clones, just over 90% being singletons. V and J are TRBV29-1 and TRBJ2-4; maybe TRBD1 (6 bases). The sequenced material came from naive CD4+ T cells from PBMCs. Documented subset: CD45RA+ positively selected. This receptor was obtained from a man aged 18 to 35 in good health. Some clones in this sample may be carry-over from other donors' samples. The CDR3 loop reads CSVIRGGNIQYF. The CDR3 DNA reads as TGCAGCGTTATCCGAGGGGGTAACATTCAGTACTTC.